One sample yielded the 2 T cell receptor beta chains listed below, sequenced in a study of blood T cell repertoires in COVID-19. Sequencing used immunoSEQ multiplex PCR; TCRdb keeps in-frame clones, though not all of them. Of roughly 430,000 clones listed, 88% are singletons. Sequencing used PBMCs or T cells enriched from blood (not recorded which). The receptors derive from a woman aged 40-49 years with acute COVID-19.

The chain has TRBV5-6 and TRBJ1-4; D may be TRBD1 (5 bases). The germline V gene has CDR1 SGHDT and CDR2 YYEEEE. Trimming shortened V by 2 bases and J by 7 bases, and 18 bases separated the two germline ends. The CDR3 contains 16 residues. DNA for the CDR3: TGTGCCAGCAGCTTCAGTCCATCCCCAAGGGGTGAAAAACTGTTTTTT. It yields the protein CASSFSPSPRGEKLFF.

The CDR3 is CARSLDSSYEQYF. CDR3 DNA: TGTGCCAGAAGCTTGGACAGCTCCTACGAGCAGTACTTC. V is TRBV5-3 and J is TRBJ2-7; D remains unclear. TRBV5-3 is flagged as an ORF with uncertain function. This CDR3 has 13 residues. V gave up 0 bases and J gave up 0 bases, with 4 bases separating them.